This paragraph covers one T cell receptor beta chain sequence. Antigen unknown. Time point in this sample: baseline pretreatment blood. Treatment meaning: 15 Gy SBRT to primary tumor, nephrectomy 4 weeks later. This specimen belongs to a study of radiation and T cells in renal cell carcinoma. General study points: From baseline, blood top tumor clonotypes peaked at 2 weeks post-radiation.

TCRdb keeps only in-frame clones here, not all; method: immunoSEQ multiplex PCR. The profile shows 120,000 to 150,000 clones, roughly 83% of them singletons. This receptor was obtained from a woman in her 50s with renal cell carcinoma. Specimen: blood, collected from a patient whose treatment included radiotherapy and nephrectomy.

CDR3 in DNA: TGTGCCAGCAGCTTGGATCCTAGCGGGTCAGGCACAGATACGCAGTATTTT. It is translated as CASSLDPSGSGTDTQYF. This chain links TRBV5-4 with TRBJ2-3; 8 nucleotides agree with TRBD2. The CDR3 loop spans 17 amino acids. Per the germline V gene, CDR1 is SGHNT and CDR2 is YYREEE (reference sequence). V lost 0 bases, J lost 1 base, and 7 bases stayed unmatched.